These 21 T cell receptor beta chains were all obtained from the same sample, sequenced in a study of blood T cell repertoires in COVID-19. Repertoires were generated with immunoSEQ multiplex PCR, while TCRdb's copy carries only in-frame clones and drops some. The sample has hundreds of thousands of clones, just under 90% seen once. The sample was peripheral blood. These receptors originate from a young woman with acute or convalescent COVID-19.

The J gene is TRBJ2-3, the V gene TRBV10-3; TRBD1 might be the D (6 bases). V was cut by 8 bases and J by 3 bases, with 12 bases left in between. Germline V CDR1 and CDR2: ENHRY, SYGVKD. The CDR3 covers 13 residues. CDR3 amino acids: CAIGTGTTDTQYF. The CDR3 DNA reads as TGTGCCATCGGAACAGGGACGACAGATACGCAGTATTTT.

V is TRBV4-1 and J is TRBJ2-2; D is unclear. This CDR3 is built from 14 residues. The V end was cut by 0 bases, the J end by 4 bases, with 6 bases between. Germline CDR1 is MGHRA and CDR2 is YSYEKL. The CDR3 DNA reads as TGCGCCAGCAGCCAAGAGGGCTTCACCGGGGAGCTGTTTTTT. Translating gives CASSQEGFTGELFF.

CDR3 DNA sequence: TGTGCCAGCAGCTTAGGCCGACAGGGGGGAGAGCAGTACTTC. This encodes CASSLGRQGGEQYF. The V call is TRBV13, the J call TRBJ2-7, with TRBD1 identical over 9 bases. The CDR3 covers 14 residues. The germline V gene has CDR1 PRHDT and CDR2 FYEKMQ (reference sequence). V gave up 0 bases and J gave up 7 bases; unmatched junction bases: 4.

The chain employs TRBV6-5 and TRBJ1-2; 9 bases are shared with TRBD1. Unmatched junction bases numbered 10, after V lost 6 bases and J lost 5 bases. The CDR3 has 15 residues. The germline V gene has CDR1 MNHEY and CDR2 SVGAGI. This CDR3 reads CASRQTQGAQYGYTF. Here the CDR3 DNA reads TGTGCCAGCAGACAAACACAGGGGGCCCAATATGGCTACACCTTC.

The chain carries TRBV6-5 and TRBJ1-2; possible D gene TRBD1, 6 bases. The CDR3 sequence is 14 residues long. The V gene's germline CDR1 is MNHEY and CDR2 SVGAGI. V lost 5 bases and J lost 4, with 14 bases in between. CDR3 sequence reads: CASSPGTSFYGYTF. The DNA of the CDR3 is TGTGCCAGCAGTCCCGGGACATCCTTCTATGGCTACACCTTC.

The rearrangement joins TRBV4-1 to TRBJ2-7, with TRBD1 matching 7 bases. Losses at the gene ends were 4 bases for V and 2 bases for J; bases not matched to a gene: 5. CDR1 and CDR2 from the germline V gene are MGHRA and YSYEKL. CDR3 length: 14 residues. CDR3 sequence: CASSPPDRAYEQYF. CDR3 DNA: TGCGCCAGCAGCCCTCCCGACAGGGCCTACGAGCAGTACTTC.

The chain links TRBV19 to TRBJ1-2; D remains ambiguous. The V gene lost 7 bases and the J gene lost 8 bases, with 11 bases spanning the gap. Germline CDR1 reads LNHDA; CDR2 reads SQIVND (reference sequence). CDR3 size: 11 residues. The DNA for the CDR3 is TGTGCCAGTACCGCACTAGGGGGCTACACCTTC. It codes for CASTALGGYTF.

V usage is TRBV11-2 and J usage is TRBJ1-1, with 7 bases matching TRBD1. V lost 5 bases and J lost 1; bases outside the gene matches: 10. Germline V gene sequence: CDR1 SGHAT, CDR2 FQNNGV. CDR3 length equals 16 residues. This CDR3 reads CASSRTRQGWNTEAFF. As DNA, the CDR3 is TGTGCCAGCAGCCGAACTCGACAGGGCTGGAACACTGAAGCTTTCTTT.

This clone was seen only once. The J gene is TRBJ1-1, the V gene TRBV19; 10 bases map to TRBD1. CDR3 length equals 14 residues. V gave up 4 bases and J gave up 7 bases; unmatched junction bases: 6. Looked up from germline, CDR1 is LNHDA and CDR2 is SQIVND (reference sequence). DNA of the CDR3: TGTGCCAGTAGTAGTAGACAGGGGGCTTTTGAAGCTTTCTTT. This gives the protein CASSSRQGAFEAFF.

The rearrangement joins TRBV5-1 to TRBJ1-3, with 10 bases that match TRBD1. Losses at the gene ends were 7 bases for V and 1 base for J; bases not matched to a gene: 5. The V gene's germline CDR1 is SGHRS and CDR2 YFSETQ. The CDR3 extends over 15 amino acids. CDR3 sequence reads: CASARDRGSGNTIYF. CDR3 nucleotides: TGCGCCAGCGCCCGGGACAGGGGTTCTGGAAACACCATATATTTT.

This clone came up once. CDR3 region: CASSHPRGWTEAFF. CDR3 nucleotide sequence: TGCGCCAGCAGCCACCCCAGGGGTTGGACTGAAGCTTTCTTT. The gene calls are TRBV4-1 and TRBJ1-1; weak D call: TRBD1 (6 bases). CDR1 and CDR2 (germline): MGHRA, YSYEKL. The CDR3 has 14 residues. V was cut by 3 bases and J by 5 bases, with 13 bases left in between.

The chain uses TRBV4-1 and TRBJ1-6; D might be TRBD1 (5 bases). V was clipped by 0 bases and J by 4 bases, with 13 bases between them. Germline V lookup: CDR1 MGHRA, CDR2 YSYEKL. CDR3 size: 17 residues. CDR3 sequence reads: CASSQDAGLPYNSPLHF. CDR3 coding DNA: TGCGCCAGCAGCCAAGATGCAGGGTTACCTTATAATTCACCCCTCCACTTT.

V and J are TRBV11-2 and TRBJ1-1, with D unresolved. V was clipped by 1 base and J by 5 bases, with 11 bases between them. Germline loops: CDR1 SGHAT, CDR2 FQNNGV. The CDR3 consists of 14 residues. The CDR3 reads CASSLGLKETEAFF. The CDR3, as DNA: TGTGCCAGCAGCTTAGGACTAAAGGAAACTGAAGCTTTCTTT.

The gene calls are TRBV2 and TRBJ1-1, with TRBD1 matching over 8 bases. This CDR3 comprises 14 residues. The V gene's germline CDR1 is SNHLY and CDR2 FYNNEI. V was clipped by 4 bases and J by 4 bases; unmatched bases: 5. The CDR3 coding sequence is TGTGCCAGCAGTGTGAGACAGGGGATCACTGAAGCTTTCTTT. It codes for CASSVRQGITEAFF.

The CDR3: CASSSLRPSGGNSPLHF. CDR3 nucleotide sequence: TGTGCCAGCTCAAGTCTCAGGCCTTCGGGAGGTAATTCACCCCTCCACTTT. The chain links TRBV18 to TRBJ1-6, with D unresolved. Trimming stripped 5 bases from V and 6 bases from J, with 20 bases between. The germline gives CDR1 KGHSH, CDR2 LQKENI. There are 17 residues in the CDR3.

This clone was found a few times. The chain uses TRBV25-1 and TRBJ1-5, with a weak D call TRBD1 (6 bases). The germline gives CDR1 MGHDK, CDR2 SYGVNS. The CDR3 has 15 amino acids. Between the trimmed V and J ends, which lost 1 base and 5 bases, there was a span of 12 bases. CDR3 region: CASSESGGAYQPQHF. In DNA, the CDR3 is TGTGCCAGCAGTGAATCTGGGGGGGCATATCAGCCCCAGCATTTT.

The chain couples TRBV6-6 to TRBJ2-3; 7 bases match TRBD2. CDR1 MNHNY and CDR2 SVGAGI come from the germline V gene (reference sequence). The V segment lost 1 base and the J segment 7 bases; nucleotides outside the gene matches: 8. The length of the CDR3 is 15 residues. The CDR3 sequence: CASSYWGGSSNTQYF. The DNA of the CDR3 is TGTGCCAGCAGTTACTGGGGGGGAAGCTCGAATACGCAGTATTTT.

This clone was seen a few times. The chain carries TRBV6-4 and TRBJ2-2; no clear D gene. CDR3 length: 13 residues. Germline loops: CDR1 MRHNA, CDR2 SNTAGT. V was clipped by 5 bases and J by 1 base, with 5 bases between them. The CDR3 loop reads CASSTGNTGELFF. In nucleotides, the CDR3 is TGTGCCAGCAGTACGGGGAACACCGGGGAGCTGTTTTTT.

The chain has TRBV7-2 and TRBJ1-4; TRBD1 matches 7 bases. CDR1 is SGHTA, CDR2 FQGNSA, per germline. V lost 5 bases to trimming and J lost 7 bases; unmatched junction nucleotides: 13. The CDR3 consists of 16 residues. CDR3 in amino acids: CASSLLSTGRIEKLFF. In DNA, the CDR3 is TGTGCCAGCAGCCTCCTATCGACAGGGAGGATTGAAAAACTGTTTTTT.

The chain carries TRBV24-1 and TRBJ2-1; no clear D. This CDR3 is built from 12 residues. Germline V gives CDR1 KGHDR, CDR2 SFDVKD. Trimming removed 8 bases from V and 7 bases from J, with 11 bases in between. CDR3 DNA sequence: TGTGCCACCATATCTACCGGGAATGAGCAGTTCTTC. Protein: CATISTGNEQFF.

The V gene is TRBV19, the J gene TRBJ1-1, with D tentatively TRBD1 (5 bases). V lost 6 bases to trimming and J lost 1 base, with 12 bases between them. CDR1 and CDR2 (germline): LNHDA, SQIVND (reference sequence). This CDR3 comprises 14 residues. CDR3 nucleotides: TGTGCCAGTAGATTACAGGTGGGGAACACTGAAGCTTTCTTT. Its translation is CASRLQVGNTEAFF.